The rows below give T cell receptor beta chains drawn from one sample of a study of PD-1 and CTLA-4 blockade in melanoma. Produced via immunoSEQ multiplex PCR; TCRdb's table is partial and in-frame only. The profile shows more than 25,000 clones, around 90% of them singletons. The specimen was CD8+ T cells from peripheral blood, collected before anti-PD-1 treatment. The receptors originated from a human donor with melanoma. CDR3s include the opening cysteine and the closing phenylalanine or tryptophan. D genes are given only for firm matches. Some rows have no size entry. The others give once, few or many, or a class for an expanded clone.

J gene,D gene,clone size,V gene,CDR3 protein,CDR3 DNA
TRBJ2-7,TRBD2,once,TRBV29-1,CSVRAGGPDEQYF,TGCAGCGTCCGAGCGGGAGGGCCTGATGAGCAGTACTTC
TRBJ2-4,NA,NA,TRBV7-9,CASSPLGELAKNIQYF,TGTGCCAGCAGCCCTCTGGGAGAGCTAGCCAAAAACATTCAGTACTTC
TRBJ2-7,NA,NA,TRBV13,CASSSSFTYEQYF,TGTGCCAGCAGCTCGTCATTTACCTACGAGCAGTACTTC
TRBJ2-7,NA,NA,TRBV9,CASSMGPSSYEQYF,TGTGCCAGCAGCATGGGACCGAGTTCCTACGAGCAGTACTTC
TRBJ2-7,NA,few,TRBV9,CASSASPNLSYEQYF,TGTGCCAGCAGTGCCTCCCCTAACCTTTCCTACGAGCAGTACTTC
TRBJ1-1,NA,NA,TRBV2,CASSERQNTEAFF,TGTGCCAGCAGTGAACGGCAGAACACTGAAGCTTTCTTT
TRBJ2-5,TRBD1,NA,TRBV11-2,CASSLTGGGETQYF,TGTGCCAGCAGCCTGACAGGGGGAGGGGAGACCCAGTACTTC
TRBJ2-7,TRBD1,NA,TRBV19,CASSGSGQIYEQYF,TGTGCCAGTAGTGGGTCGGGACAGATCTACGAGCAGTACTTC
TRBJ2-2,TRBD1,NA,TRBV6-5,CASSYADDRGEGELFF,TGTGCCAGCAGTTATGCCGATGACAGGGGCGAAGGGGAGCTGTTTTTT
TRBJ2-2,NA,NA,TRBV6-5,CASSSRLDGELFF,TGTGCCAGCAGTTCCAGACTGGACGGGGAGCTGTTTTTT
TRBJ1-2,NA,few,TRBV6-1,CASSEGTVPLYGYTF,TGTGCCAGCAGTGAAGGGACAGTGCCCCTCTATGGCTACACCTTC
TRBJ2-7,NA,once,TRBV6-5,CASAAPRRLAYEQYF,TGTGCCAGCGCAGCGCCTAGACGACTTGCCTACGAGCAGTACTTC
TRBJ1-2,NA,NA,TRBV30,CAWSDSSLSGYTF,TGTGCCTGGAGTGACAGCTCCCTATCCGGCTACACCTTC
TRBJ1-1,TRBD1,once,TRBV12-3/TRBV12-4,CASIDRDGTEAFF,TGTGCCAGCATCGACAGGGACGGCACTGAAGCTTTCTTT
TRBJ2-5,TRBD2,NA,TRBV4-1,CASSQERWTSGPQETQYF,TGCGCCAGCAGCCAAGAAAGATGGACTAGCGGGCCCCAAGAGACCCAGTACTTC
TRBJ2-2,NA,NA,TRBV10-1,CASSESNTGELFF,TGCGCCAGCAGTGAGTCTAACACCGGGGAGCTGTTTTTT
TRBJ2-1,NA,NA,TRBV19,CASSADTWDEQFF,TGTGCCAGTAGTGCGGATACTTGGGATGAGCAGTTCTTC
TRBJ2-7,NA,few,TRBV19,CASKGQAPGEQYF,TGTGCCAGTAAGGGTCAGGCCCCGGGGGAGCAGTACTTC
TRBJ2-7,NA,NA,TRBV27,CASSYARVYEQYF,TGTGCCAGCAGTTATGCTAGGGTCTACGAGCAGTACTTC
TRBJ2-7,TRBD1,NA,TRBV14,CASSHPNWDSPYEQYF,TGTGCCAGCAGCCACCCGAACTGGGACAGCCCCTACGAGCAGTACTTC
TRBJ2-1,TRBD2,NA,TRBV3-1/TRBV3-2,CASSQELAEPNEQFF,TGTGCCAGCAGCCAAGAACTAGCGGAGCCTAATGAGCAGTTCTTC
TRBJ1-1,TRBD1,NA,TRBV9,CASSMWGTANTEAFF,TGTGCCAGCAGCATGTGGGGGACAGCGAACACTGAAGCTTTCTTT
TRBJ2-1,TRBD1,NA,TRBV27,CASSTRDSLYNEQFF,TGTGCCAGCAGTACCCGGGACAGCCTCTACAATGAGCAGTTCTTC
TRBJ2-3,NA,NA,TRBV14,CASSQERGLGDTQYF,TGTGCCAGCAGCCAAGAAAGGGGACTGGGAGATACGCAGTATTTT
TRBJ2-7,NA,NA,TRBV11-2,CASSLADGSWYEQYF,TGTGCCAGCAGCTTAGCGGACGGTTCTTGGTACGAGCAGTACTTC
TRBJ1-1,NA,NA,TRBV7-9,CASSLEGGTEAFF,TGTGCCAGCAGCTTAGAGGGGGGCACTGAAGCTTTCTTT
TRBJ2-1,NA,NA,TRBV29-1,CSVGDGYNEQFF,TGCAGCGTTGGTGACGGATACAATGAGCAGTTCTTC
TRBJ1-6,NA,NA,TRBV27,CASSSRDGNSPLHF,TGTGCCAGCAGTTCCCGGGACGGTAATTCACCCCTCCACTTT
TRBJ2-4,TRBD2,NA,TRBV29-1,CSVVERGKNIQYF,TGCAGCGTGGTAGAGCGGGGCAAAAACATTCAGTACTTC
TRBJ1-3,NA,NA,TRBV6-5,CASLAERNTIYF,TGTGCCAGCCTAGCAGAAAGGAACACCATATATTTT
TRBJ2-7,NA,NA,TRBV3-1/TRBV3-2,CASSQDLGGYEQYF,TGTGCCAGCAGCCAAGACCTGGGGGGTTACGAGCAGTACTTC
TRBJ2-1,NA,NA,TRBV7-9,CASSLNTRDNEQFF,TGTGCCAGCAGCTTAAACACTAGAGACAATGAGCAGTTCTTC
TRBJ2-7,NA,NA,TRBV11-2,CASSRTESYEQYF,TGTGCCAGCAGCCGGACAGAGAGCTACGAGCAGTACTTC